The TCR beta chain described here comes from a study of T cells after yellow fever vaccination. This clonotype was seen a handful of times. Trimming cost V 0 bases and J 6 bases, with 8 bases left between them. The CDR3 spans 13 residues. CDR1 is LNHNV and CDR2 is YYDKDF in the germline V gene (reference sequence). A single record per CDR3 protein comes from TCRdb applying MiXCR to the 5' RACE reads. This sample yields 300,000 to 400,000 distinct CDR3 sequences, of which 8.7% are seen a single time; roughly 18% belongs to the top ten. The sample in question was PBMCs, obtained on the day of the first yellow fever vaccination. The V gene is TRBV15, the J gene TRBJ1-2; D possibly corresponds to TRBD1 (5 bases). The TCR was taken from a young man who received the YFV17D yellow fever vaccine. CDR3 nucleotide sequence: TGTGCCACCAGCAGAGATGTAGGGGATGGCTACACCTTC. As protein: CATSRDVGDGYTF.